Shown below are 7 T cell receptor beta chains from a single sample sequenced in a study of regulatory T cells in long-lasting Graves disease. iRepertoire HTBI primers and Arm-PCR of CDR3 regions built TCR beta libraries. MiXCR, run by TCRdb on the multiplex PCR reads, gives a single entry per CDR3 protein. The table has hundreds of thousands of distinct CDR3 sequences, over 15% seen once. Time point described: newly diagnosed GD, antithyroid drugs for less than 3 months. Scientists built the TCR library using RNA that was extracted from PBMCs. This material consisted of peripheral blood mononuclear cells (PBMCs), taken at new diagnosis, from a patient treated with antithyroid drugs. Every receptor here comes from a female donor with Graves disease.

This chain joins TRBV5-4 and TRBJ2-1; 13 bases align to TRBD2. CDR3 length: 21 residues. Germline values: CDR1 SGHNT, CDR2 YYREEE (reference sequence). J was trimmed by 0 bases and V by 0 bases; bases with no gene match: 12. The CDR3: CASSLAGTSGRADVSYNEQFF. The CDR3 DNA sequence: TGTGCCAGCAGCTTGGCCGGCACTAGCGGGAGGGCCGATGTCTCCTACAATGAGCAGTTCTTC.

This clonotype was seen at least ten times. The V and J genes are TRBV6-9 and TRBJ2-7; TRBD1 aligns across 8 bases. The CDR3 loop spans 14 amino acids. Per germline, CDR1 MNHGY and CDR2 SVAAGI. J was trimmed by 2 bases and V by 6 bases; bases with no gene match: 6. The CDR3 spells CASRNRDRTYEQYF. CDR3 DNA: TGTGCCAGCAGGAATCGGGACAGGACCTACGAGCAGTACTTC.

This clonotype was observed many times. The chain uses TRBV6-1 and TRBJ2-7, with a possible D match to TRBD2 (5 bases). The CDR3 consists of 14 residues. Trimming removed 5 bases from V and 6 bases from J, with 17 bases in between. Per the germline V gene, CDR1 is MNHNS and CDR2 is SASEGT. CDR3 DNA: TGTGCCAGCAGTCTTTCACTGGGAGCCCGCGAGCAGTACTTC. The encoded protein is CASSLSLGAREQYF.

This clonotype was seen at least ten times. The rearrangement uses TRBV19 and TRBJ2-1; TRBD2 matches 8 bases. Per the germline V gene, CDR1 is LNHDA and CDR2 is SQIVND (reference sequence). CDR3 length equals 15 residues. J gave up 2 bases and V 9 bases, and 9 bases lay outside the gene matches. CDR3 nucleotides: TGTGCCAGCGGTTCTAGCGGGTTGGCCTACAATGAGCAGTTCTTC. It translates to CASGSSGLAYNEQFF.

A note on this clonotype: The germline gene is not matched at one end of the junction; a read error may be the cause. This sequence joins TRBV5-1 and TRBJ2-2; D not certain. The length of the CDR3 is 13 residues. Germline lookup yields CDR1 SGHRS and CDR2 YFSETQ. The CDR3 here is CANSEDTGGELFF. CDR3 nucleotide sequence: TGCGCCAACAGCGAAGACACGGGCGGGGAGCTGTTTTTT.

At least ten counts were recorded for this clonotype. One base away lies a much larger clone, so this may be a sequencing read error. The chain has TRBV12-3 or TRBV12-4 and TRBJ2-7; D is perhaps TRBD2 (5 bases). Trimming took 7 bases from V and 6 from J, leaving 22 bases between them. The CDR3 runs 15 residues. Here the CDR3 reads CASTLSEGKATEQYF. CDR3 sequence (DNA): TGTGCCAGCACCCTTAGCGAGGGCAAAGCCACCGAGCAGTACTTC.

This clonotype has only a few counts. This chain links TRBV3-1 with TRBJ2-7, with unresolved D. The CDR3 has 13 residues. The germline CDR1 and CDR2 sequences are LGHDT and YNNKEL (reference sequence). V was cut by 7 bases and J by 0 bases, with 10 bases left in between. CDR3 sequence: CASNSGHSYEQYF. In DNA, the CDR3 is TGTGCCAGCAACTCGGGCCACTCCTACGAGCAGTACTTC.